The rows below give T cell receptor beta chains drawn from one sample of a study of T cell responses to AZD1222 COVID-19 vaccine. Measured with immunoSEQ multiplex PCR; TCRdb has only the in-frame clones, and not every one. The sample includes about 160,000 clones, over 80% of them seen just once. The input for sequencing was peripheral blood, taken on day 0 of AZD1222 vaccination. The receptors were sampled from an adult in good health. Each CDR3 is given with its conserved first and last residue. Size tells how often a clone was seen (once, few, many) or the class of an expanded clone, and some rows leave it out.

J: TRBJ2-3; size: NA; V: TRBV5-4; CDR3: CASSLDAGSRDTQYF
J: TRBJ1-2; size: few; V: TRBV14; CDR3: CASSQDQKGTYGYTF
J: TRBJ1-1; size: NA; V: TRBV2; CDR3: CASSGEGPHTEAFF
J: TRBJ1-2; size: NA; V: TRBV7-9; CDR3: CASSPGASANYGYTF
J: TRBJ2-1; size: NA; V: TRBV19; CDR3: CASSPRTSGRGGRSYNEQFF
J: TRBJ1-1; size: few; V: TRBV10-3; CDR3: CAISEDRGKAFF
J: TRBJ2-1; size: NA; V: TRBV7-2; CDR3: CASSSASGRIYNEQFF
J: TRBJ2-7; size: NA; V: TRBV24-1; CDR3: CATSDRGSYEQYF
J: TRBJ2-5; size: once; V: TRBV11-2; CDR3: CASSFNIGQETQYF
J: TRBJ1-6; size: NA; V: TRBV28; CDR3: CASRGSILYNSPLHF
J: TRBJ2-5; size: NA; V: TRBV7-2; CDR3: CASSLDGRVKETQYF
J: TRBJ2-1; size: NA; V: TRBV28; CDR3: CASSFFNEQFF
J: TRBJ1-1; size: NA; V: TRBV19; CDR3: CASSISGRKETEAFF
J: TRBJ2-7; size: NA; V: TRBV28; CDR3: CASSFSLAGGYEQYF
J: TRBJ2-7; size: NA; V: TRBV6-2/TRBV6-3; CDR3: CASSPGTFNEQYF
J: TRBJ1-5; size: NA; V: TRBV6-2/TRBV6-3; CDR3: CASSSHSSLGQPQHF
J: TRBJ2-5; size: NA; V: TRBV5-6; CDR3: CASSPLVRNQETQYF
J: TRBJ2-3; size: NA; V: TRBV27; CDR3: CASRSGSGIRADTQYF
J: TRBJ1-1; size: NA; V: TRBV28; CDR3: CASMVNTEAFF
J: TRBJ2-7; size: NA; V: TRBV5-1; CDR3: CASSLEGQAPYEQYF
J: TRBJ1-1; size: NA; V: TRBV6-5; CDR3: CASSYSGGLGNTEAFF
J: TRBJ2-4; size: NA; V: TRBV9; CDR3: CASSPQMGAGDIQYF
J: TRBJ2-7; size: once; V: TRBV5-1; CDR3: CASSLDVGSPHEQYF
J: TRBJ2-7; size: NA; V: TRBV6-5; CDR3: CASSYSKDRGDYEQYF
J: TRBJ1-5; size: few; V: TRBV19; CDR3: CASSIGGSNQPQHF
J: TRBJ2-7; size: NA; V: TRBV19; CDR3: CASSITTDYEQYF
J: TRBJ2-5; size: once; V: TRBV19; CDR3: CASSTPSGGRRETQYF
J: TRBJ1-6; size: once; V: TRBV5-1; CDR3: CASSLDWTGLSPLHF
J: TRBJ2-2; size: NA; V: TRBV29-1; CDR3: CSVGGGRNTGELFF
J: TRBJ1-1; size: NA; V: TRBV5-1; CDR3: CASRWDSRTEAFF